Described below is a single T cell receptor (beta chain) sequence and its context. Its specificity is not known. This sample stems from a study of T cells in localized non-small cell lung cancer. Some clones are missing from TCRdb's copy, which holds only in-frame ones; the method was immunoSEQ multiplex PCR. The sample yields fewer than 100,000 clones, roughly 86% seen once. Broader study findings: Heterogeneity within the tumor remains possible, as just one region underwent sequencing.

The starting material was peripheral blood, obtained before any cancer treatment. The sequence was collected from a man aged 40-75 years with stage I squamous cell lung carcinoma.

CDR3 residues: CASSVGSGEYEQYF. CDR3 DNA: TGTGCCAGCAGTGTCGGGTCCGGGGAGTACGAGCAGTACTTC. The V call is TRBV2, the J call TRBJ2-7; D is perhaps TRBD2 (5 bases). V was cut by 4 bases and J by 4 bases, with 14 bases left in between. The CDR3 runs 14 residues. Per the germline V gene, CDR1 is SNHLY and CDR2 is FYNNEI.